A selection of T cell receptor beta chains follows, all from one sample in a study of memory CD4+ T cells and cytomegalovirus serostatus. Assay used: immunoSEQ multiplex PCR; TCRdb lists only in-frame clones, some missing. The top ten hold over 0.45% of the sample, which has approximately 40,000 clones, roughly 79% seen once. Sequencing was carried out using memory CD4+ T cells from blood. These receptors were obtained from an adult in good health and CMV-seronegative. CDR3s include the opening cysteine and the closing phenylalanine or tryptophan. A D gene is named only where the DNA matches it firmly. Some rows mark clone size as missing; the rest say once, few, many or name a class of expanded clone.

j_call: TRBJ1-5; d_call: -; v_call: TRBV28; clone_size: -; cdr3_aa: CASSPEQVGDQPQHF; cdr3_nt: TGTGCCAGCAGTCCGGAACAGGTCGGGGATCAGCCCCAGCATTTT
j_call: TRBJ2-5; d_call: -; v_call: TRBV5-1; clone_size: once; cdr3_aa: CASSLAGGSQETQYF; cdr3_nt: TGCGCCAGCAGCTTGGCCGGGGGATCTCAAGAGACCCAGTACTTC
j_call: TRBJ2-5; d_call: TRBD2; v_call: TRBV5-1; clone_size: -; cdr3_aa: CASSAYLAGGEETQYF; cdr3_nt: TGCGCCAGCAGCGCATACCTAGCGGGGGGCGAAGAGACCCAGTACTTC
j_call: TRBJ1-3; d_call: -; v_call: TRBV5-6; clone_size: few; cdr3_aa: CASRLMTVGNTIYF; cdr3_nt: TGTGCCAGCAGGTTGATGACTGTTGGAAACACCATATATTTT
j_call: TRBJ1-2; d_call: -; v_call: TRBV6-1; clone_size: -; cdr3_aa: CASSVGSGYTF; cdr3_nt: TGTGCCAGCAGTGTAGGGAGTGGCTACACCTTC
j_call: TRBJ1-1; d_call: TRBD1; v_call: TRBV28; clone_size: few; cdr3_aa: CASSATGRFEAFF; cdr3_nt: TGTGCCAGCAGTGCGACAGGGCGCTTTGAAGCTTTCTTT
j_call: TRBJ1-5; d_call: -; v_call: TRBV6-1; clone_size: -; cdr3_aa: CASSEAQPQHF; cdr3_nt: TGTGCCAGCAGTGAGGCTCAGCCCCAGCATTTT
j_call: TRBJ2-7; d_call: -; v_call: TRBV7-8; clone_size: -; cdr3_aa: CASSSNDRPYEQYF; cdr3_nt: TGTGCCAGCAGCTCTAACGACAGGCCCTACGAGCAGTACTTC
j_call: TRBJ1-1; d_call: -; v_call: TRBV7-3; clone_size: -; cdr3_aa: CASSVTPMSGEAFF; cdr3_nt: TGTGCCAGCAGCGTTACCCCGATGTCCGGTGAAGCTTTCTTT
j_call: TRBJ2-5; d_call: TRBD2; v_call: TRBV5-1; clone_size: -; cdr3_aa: CASSLGLAGAGETQYF; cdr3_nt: TGCGCCAGCAGCCTGGGACTAGCGGGGGCGGGGGAGACCCAGTACTTC
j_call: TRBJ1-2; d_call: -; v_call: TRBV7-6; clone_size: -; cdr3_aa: CASSLEVSSAYYGYTF; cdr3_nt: TGTGCCAGCAGCTTAGAGGTATCGAGCGCATACTATGGCTACACCTTC
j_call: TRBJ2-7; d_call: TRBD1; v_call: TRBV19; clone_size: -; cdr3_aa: CASSSQDRALDEQYF; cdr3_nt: TGTGCCAGTAGTTCCCAGGACAGGGCGCTGGACGAGCAGTACTTC
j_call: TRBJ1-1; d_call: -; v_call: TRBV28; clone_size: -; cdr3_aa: CASSLELYTEAFF; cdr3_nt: TGTGCCAGCAGCCTGGAGCTGTACACTGAAGCTTTCTTT
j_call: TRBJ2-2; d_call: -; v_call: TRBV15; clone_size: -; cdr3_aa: CATSSRASWVAGELFF; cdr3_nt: TGTGCCACCAGCAGCAGAGCTTCGTGGGTAGCCGGGGAGCTGTTTTTT
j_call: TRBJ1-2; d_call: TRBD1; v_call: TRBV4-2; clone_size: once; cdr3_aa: CASSQSGQGMSYTF; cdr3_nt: TGTGCCAGCAGCCAGAGCGGACAGGGCATGAGCTACACCTTC
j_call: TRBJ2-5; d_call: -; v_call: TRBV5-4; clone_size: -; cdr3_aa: CASSWGPGETQYF; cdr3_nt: TGTGCCAGCAGCTGGGGGCCGGGGGAGACCCAGTACTTC
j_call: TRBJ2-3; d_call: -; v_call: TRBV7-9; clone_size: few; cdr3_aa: CASSPEGQSTDTQYF; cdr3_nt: TGTGCCAGCAGCCCAGAGGGGCAGTCCACAGATACGCAGTATTTT
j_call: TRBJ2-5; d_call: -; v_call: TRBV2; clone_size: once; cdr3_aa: CASSEGSGTSETQYF; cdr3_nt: TGTGCCAGCAGTGAAGGGTCGGGGACGTCAGAGACCCAGTACTTC
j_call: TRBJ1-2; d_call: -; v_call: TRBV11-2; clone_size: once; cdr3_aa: CASSSLRGVNYGYTF; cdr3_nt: TGTGCCAGCAGCTCCTTGCGGGGGGTTAACTATGGCTACACCTTC
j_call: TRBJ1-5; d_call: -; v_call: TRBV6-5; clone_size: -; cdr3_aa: CASSSFDQPQHF; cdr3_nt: TGTGCCAGCAGTTCTTTCGATCAGCCCCAGCATTTT
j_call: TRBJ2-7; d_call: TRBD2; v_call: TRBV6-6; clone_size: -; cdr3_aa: CASRQTSGGATGEQYF; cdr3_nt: TGTGCCAGCAGGCAAACTAGCGGGGGGGCGACGGGTGAGCAGTACTTC
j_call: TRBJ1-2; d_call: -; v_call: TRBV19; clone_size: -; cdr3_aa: CASSDDRRRGYTF; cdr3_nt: TGTGCCAGTAGTGACGACAGGAGGAGAGGCTACACCTTC
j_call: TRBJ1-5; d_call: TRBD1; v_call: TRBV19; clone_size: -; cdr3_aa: CASSTSGRTGGGESQPQHF; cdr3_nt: TGTGCCAGTAGTACCTCAGGAAGGACAGGGGGCGGGGAAAGTCAGCCCCAGCATTTT
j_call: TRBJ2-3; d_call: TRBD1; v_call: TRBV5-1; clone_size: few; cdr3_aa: CASSKGQGGPDTQYF; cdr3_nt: TGCGCCAGCAGCAAGGGACAGGGAGGCCCAGATACGCAGTATTTT
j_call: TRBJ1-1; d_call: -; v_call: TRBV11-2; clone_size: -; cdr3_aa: CASSPPSVREAFF; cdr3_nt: TGTGCCAGCAGCCCCCCCAGTGTCCGTGAAGCTTTCTTT
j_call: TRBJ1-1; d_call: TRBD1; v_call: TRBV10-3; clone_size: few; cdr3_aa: CAIMGTGGLIEAFF; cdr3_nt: TGTGCCATCATGGGAACAGGGGGCCTTATTGAAGCTTTCTTT
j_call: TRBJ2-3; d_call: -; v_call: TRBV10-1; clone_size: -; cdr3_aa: CASRGGGQRRHRTDTQYF; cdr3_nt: TGCGCCAGCAGGGGGGGCGGACAGCGTAGACACCGCACAGATACGCAGTATTTT
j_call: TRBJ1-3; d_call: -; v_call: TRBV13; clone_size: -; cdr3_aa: CASSLGGTGNTIYF; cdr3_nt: TGTGCCAGCAGCTTAGGGGGGACGGGAAACACCATATATTTT
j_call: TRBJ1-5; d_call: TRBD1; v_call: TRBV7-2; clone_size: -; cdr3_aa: CASSFTGTGSQPQHF; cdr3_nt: TGTGCCAGCAGCTTCACCGGGACAGGGAGTCAGCCCCAGCATTTT
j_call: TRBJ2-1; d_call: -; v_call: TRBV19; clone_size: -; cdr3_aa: CASSTRTNEQFF; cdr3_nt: TGTGCCAGTAGTACCCGTACCAATGAGCAGTTCTTC
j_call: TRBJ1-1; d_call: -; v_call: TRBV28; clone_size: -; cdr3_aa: CASRVDGVNTEAFF; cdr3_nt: TGTGCCAGCAGGGTGGATGGGGTGAACACTGAAGCTTTCTTT
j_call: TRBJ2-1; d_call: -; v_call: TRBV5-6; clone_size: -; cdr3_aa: CASSLDAWGEAYNEQFF; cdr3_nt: TGTGCCAGCAGCTTGGACGCCTGGGGGGAGGCCTACAATGAGCAGTTCTTC
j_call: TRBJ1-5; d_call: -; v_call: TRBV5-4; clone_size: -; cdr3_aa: CATSIQGVNQPQHF; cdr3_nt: TGTGCCACATCCATCCAGGGTGTCAATCAGCCCCAGCATTTT
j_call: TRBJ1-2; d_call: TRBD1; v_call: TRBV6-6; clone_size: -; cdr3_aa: CASSRQGKNYGYTF; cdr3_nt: TGTGCCAGCAGTAGACAGGGGAAAAACTATGGCTACACCTTC
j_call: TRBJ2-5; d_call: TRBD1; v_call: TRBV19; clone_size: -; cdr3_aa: CASSPRTGKEETQYF; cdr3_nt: TGTGCCAGTAGTCCACGGACAGGGAAGGAAGAGACCCAGTACTTC
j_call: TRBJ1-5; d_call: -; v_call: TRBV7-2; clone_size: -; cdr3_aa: CASSRVGRDQNQPQHF; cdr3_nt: TGTGCCAGCAGTCGCGTTGGTAGGGATCAGAATCAGCCCCAGCATTTT
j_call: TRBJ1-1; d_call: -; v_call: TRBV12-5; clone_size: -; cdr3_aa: CASRLGDTEAFF; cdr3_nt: TGTGCTAGTAGATTGGGGGACACTGAAGCTTTCTTT
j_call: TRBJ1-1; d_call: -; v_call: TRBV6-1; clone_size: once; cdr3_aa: CASSEISKNTEAFF; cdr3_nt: TGTGCCAGCAGTGAAATCTCGAAGAACACTGAAGCTTTCTTT
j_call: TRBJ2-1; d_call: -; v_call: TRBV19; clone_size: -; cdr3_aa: CASGRSYNEQFF; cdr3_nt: TGTGCCAGCGGCAGGTCCTACAATGAGCAGTTCTTC
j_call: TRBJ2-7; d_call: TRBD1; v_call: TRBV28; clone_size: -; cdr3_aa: CASSLLGGLSYEQYF; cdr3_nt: TGTGCCAGCAGTTTATTAGGGGGCCTCTCCTACGAGCAGTACTTC
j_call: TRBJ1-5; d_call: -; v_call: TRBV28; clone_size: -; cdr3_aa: CASHPAGRINQPQHF; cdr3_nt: TGTGCCAGCCACCCTGCTGGGCGGATCAATCAGCCCCAGCATTTT
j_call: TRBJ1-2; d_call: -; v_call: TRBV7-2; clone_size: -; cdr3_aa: CASWELRGAGYTF; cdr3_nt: TGTGCCAGCTGGGAGTTGAGGGGGGCTGGCTACACCTTC
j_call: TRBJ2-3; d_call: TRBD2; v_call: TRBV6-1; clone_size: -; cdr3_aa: CASSQRTSGADTQYF; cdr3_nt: TGTGCCAGCAGTCAAAGGACTAGCGGGGCAGATACGCAGTATTTT
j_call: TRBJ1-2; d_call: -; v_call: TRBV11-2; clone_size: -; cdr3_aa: CASSLGRASGGYTF; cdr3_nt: TGTGCCAGCAGCTTAGGCAGGGCGAGCGGCGGCTACACCTTC
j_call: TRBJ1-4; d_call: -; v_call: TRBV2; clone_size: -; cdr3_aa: CASSLRPGSDEKLFF; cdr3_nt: TGTGCCAGCAGCCTTCGGCCAGGCTCTGATGAAAAACTGTTTTTT